A single sample is the source of the 30 T cell receptor beta chains below, sequenced in a study of blood T cell repertoires in COVID-19. Method: immunoSEQ multiplex PCR; TCRdb's copy keeps in-frame clones and lacks some. Of roughly 140,000 clones in the sample, roughly 90% are singletons; the top ten hold 1.2%. Sample: PBMCs or T cells enriched from blood (not recorded which). The receptors derive from a woman younger than 45 with acute COVID-19.

This clone was recorded only once. The chain employs TRBV24-1 and TRBJ1-1; TRBD1 aligns across 10 bases. The CDR3 totals 13 residues. The V segment lost 4 bases and the J segment 10 bases; nucleotides outside the gene matches: 5. CDR1 is KGHDR, CDR2 SFDVKD, per germline. The CDR3 protein is CATSELDRGVAFF. Written as DNA, the CDR3 is TGTGCCACCAGTGAGTTGGACAGGGGGGTAGCTTTCTTT.

The genes are TRBV5-1 and TRBJ1-5; D is possibly TRBD1 (6 bases). The germline CDR1 and CDR2 sequences are SGHRS and YFSETQ. The CDR3 loop spans 15 amino acids. The V and J ends lost 5 bases and 1 base respectively, with 13 bases between them. The CDR3 DNA reads TGCGCCAGCAGTATTCAGGGGCTGAGCAATCAGCCCCAGCATTTT. As protein: CASSIQGLSNQPQHF. The entire variable domain, with the rest obtained from reference TRBV5-1 and TRBJ1-5, is as follows: KAGVTQTPRYLIKTRGQQVTLSCSPISGHRSVSWYQQTPGQGLQFLFEYFSETQRNKGNFPGRFSGRQFSNSRSEMNVSTLELGDSALYLCASSIQGLSNQPQHFGDGTRLSIL.

This sequence joins TRBV29-1 and TRBJ1-2, with 7 bases matching TRBD1. With V trimmed by 1 base and J by 5 bases, 4 bases remained unmatched. The germline V gene encodes CDR1 SQVTM and CDR2 ANQGSEA. The CDR3 has 13 residues. CDR3 DNA sequence: TGCAGCGTTGAAGGGCGGGACAGTTATGGCTACACCTTC. Protein product: CSVEGRDSYGYTF.

The J gene is TRBJ2-5, the V gene TRBV28; no definite D call. Germline values: CDR1 MDHEN, CDR2 SYDVKM. The CDR3 contains 11 residues. Trimming removed 4 bases from V and 2 bases from J, with 2 bases in between. The CDR3 coding sequence is TGTGCCAGCAGTTCGCAAGAGACCCAGTACTTC. Translation gives CASSSQETQYF.

This chain uses TRBV3-1 (or the pseudogene TRBV3-2) with TRBJ1-5; D unclear. The length of the CDR3 is 14 residues. CDR1 is LGHDT and CDR2 is YNNKEL in the germline V gene (reference sequence). V dropped 1 base and J dropped 3 bases, with 7 bases sitting between them. The CDR3 here is CASSQGPFNQPQHF. Here the CDR3 DNA reads TGTGCCAGCAGCCAAGGGCCTTTCAATCAGCCCCAGCATTTT.

The V and J genes are TRBV2 and TRBJ1-2, with D possibly matching TRBD1 (6 bases). V lost 6 bases and J lost 4, with 18 bases in between. Germline-derived CDR1 and CDR2 are SNHLY and FYNNEI. This CDR3 comprises 15 residues. Here the CDR3 reads CASSLSGGLGYGYTF. For the CDR3, the DNA is TGTGCCAGCAGCCTAAGTGGGGGCCTGGGCTATGGCTACACCTTC. The whole variable domain, filled in from reference TRBV2 and TRBJ1-2, reads EPEVTQTPSHQVTQMGQEVILRCVPISNHLYFYWYRQILGQKVEFLVSFYNNEISEKSEIFDDQFSVERPDGSNFTLKIRSTKLEDSAMYFCASSLSGGLGYGYTFGSGTRLTVV.

This chain joins TRBV28 and TRBJ1-2; D is undetermined. The CDR3 covers 10 residues. Germline CDR1 MDHEN, CDR2 SYDVKM. In DNA form, the CDR3 reads TGTGCAGCAATGCGTTATGGCTACACCTTC. This encodes CAAMRYGYTF.

The J gene is TRBJ2-1, the V gene TRBV18; tentatively, D is TRBD2 (6 bases). V lost 8 bases, J lost 1 base, and 15 bases lay in between. The germline gives CDR1 KGHSH, CDR2 LQKENI. The length of the CDR3 is 15 residues. The CDR3 sequence is CASRLGGGSYNEQFF. In DNA, the CDR3 is TGTGCCAGCCGCCTTGGGGGAGGTTCCTACAATGAGCAGTTCTTC.

The chain links TRBV6-1 to TRBJ2-1; 7 bases match TRBD2. The CDR3 is made up of 16 amino acids. Per germline, CDR1 MNHNS and CDR2 SASEGT. Germline trimming cut 4 bases from V and 6 bases from J; bases unmatched to any gene: 12. The CDR3 DNA is TGTGCCAGCAGTGCCTCTTCGGGAGGATGGGGCAATGAGCAGTTCTTC. As protein: CASSASSGGWGNEQFF.

In its sample, this clone was seen once. The chain recombines TRBV9 with TRBJ2-3; 7 nucleotides match TRBD2. V lost 3 bases and J lost 0; bases outside the gene matches: 7. Germline CDR1 and CDR2: SGDLS and YYNGEE. This CDR3 is built from 16 residues. The CDR3 sequence: CASSGTFGGSTDTQYF. As DNA, the CDR3 is TGTGCCAGCAGCGGAACCTTCGGGGGGAGCACAGATACGCAGTATTTT.

The chain couples TRBV28 to TRBJ2-3; D possibly corresponds to TRBD2 (5 bases). Trimming left V 1 base short and J 2 bases short, with 7 bases between. The CDR3 runs 14 residues. CDR1 and CDR2 (germline): MDHEN, SYDVKM. The CDR3 bases are TGTGCCAGCAGTTTATCGGGGAACACAGATACGCAGTATTTT. Its protein product is CASSLSGNTDTQYF.

This chain uses TRBV28 with TRBJ2-7; weak D call: TRBD1 (5 bases). This CDR3 contains 15 residues. The germline V gene encodes CDR1 MDHEN and CDR2 SYDVKM. V was cut by 6 bases and J by 5 bases, with 20 bases left in between. For the CDR3, the DNA is TGTGCCAGCAGAAAGTGGACACCTGGAGTGGACGAGCAGTACTTC. Protein: CASRKWTPGVDEQYF.

The rearrangement links TRBV6-5 to TRBJ2-6, with a tentative D call TRBD2 (5 bases). The CDR3 spans 15 residues. CDR1 MNHEY and CDR2 SVGAGI come from the germline V gene. V lost 2 bases to trimming and J lost 0 bases, with 5 bases between them. The CDR3, as DNA: TGTGCCAGCAGTTACGAGGGCTCTGGGGCCAACGTCCTGACTTTC. The encoded protein is CASSYEGSGANVLTF.

The chain carries TRBV2 and TRBJ1-5; 8 positions match TRBD1. This CDR3 has 14 residues. The V gene end was trimmed by 3 bases and the J gene end by 9 bases; junction bases not matched to a gene: 7. Germline V gene sequence: CDR1 SNHLY, CDR2 FYNNEI. The CDR3 is CASSEGQVLWPQHF. The CDR3 DNA follows: TGTGCCAGCAGTGAGGGACAGGTTTTATGGCCCCAGCATTTT.

The CDR3 sequence is CASSQDIGLAGHEQFF. The DNA for the CDR3 is TGCGCCAGCAGCCAAGATATCGGGCTAGCGGGTCATGAGCAGTTCTTC. The chain carries TRBV4-3 and TRBJ2-1; TRBD2 agrees at 8 bases. CDR3 length equals 16 residues. Germline V gene sequence: CDR1 LGHNA, CDR2 YSLEER. The V segment lost 0 bases and the J segment 8 bases; nucleotides outside the gene matches: 9.

This chain joins TRBV2 and TRBJ1-5; no clear D. CDR1 is SNHLY and CDR2 is FYNNEI in the germline V gene. There are 13 residues in the CDR3. V lost 6 bases and J 0 bases, leaving 6 bases between the germline ends. Here the CDR3 DNA reads TGTGCCAGCAGCCCGAGTAGCAATCAGCCCCAGCATTTT. This encodes CASSPSSNQPQHF.

The J gene is TRBJ2-7, the V gene TRBV28; 9 bases are shared with TRBD1. The CDR3 sequence is 13 residues long. In germline, CDR1 is MDHEN, CDR2 SYDVKM. Trimming took 5 bases from V and 6 from J; bases not matched to a gene: 5. The DNA of the CDR3 is TGTGCCAGCAGTCAACAGGGGGCAGGCGAGCAGTACTTC. Translating gives CASSQQGAGEQYF.

This clone was picked up one time. This chain connects TRBV2 to TRBJ2-2; 7 positions agree with TRBD1. Germline assignment: CDR1 SNHLY and CDR2 FYNNEI. The V and J ends lost 8 bases and 2 bases, in that order; junction bases with no gene match: 5. The CDR3 has 14 amino acids. CDR3 sequence (DNA): TGTGCCAGCTTCCGGGACAGAAACACCGGGGAGCTGTTTTTT. Translating it yields CASFRDRNTGELFF.

The CDR3 nucleotides read TGTGCCAGCAGTTTACCCTTTCTAGCGGGAGTTGAGCAGTACTTC. Amino acids: CASSLPFLAGVEQYF. The gene calls are TRBV28 and TRBJ2-7; 10 nucleotides agree with TRBD2. This CDR3 has 15 residues. Germline V CDR1 and CDR2: MDHEN, SYDVKM. V shed 2 bases, J shed 7 bases, and the junction held 8 bases outside the gene matches.

V usage is TRBV10-3 and J usage is TRBJ1-1, with 7 bases matching TRBD1. Losses at the gene ends were 10 bases for V and 10 bases for J; bases not matched to a gene: 9. The CDR3 consists of 11 residues. Germline-derived CDR1 and CDR2 are ENHRY and SYGVKD. CDR3 loop: CATRQGERAFF. The CDR3 nucleotides are TGTGCCACCCGACAGGGTGAAAGAGCTTTCTTT.

This clone was seen a single time. The chain carries TRBV28 and TRBJ1-2, with TRBD1 matching over 7 bases. The junction had 3 bases not matched to a gene; V was cut back by 5 bases and J by 6 bases. The CDR3 spans 12 residues. Germline V gene sequence: CDR1 MDHEN, CDR2 SYDVKM. The CDR3 nucleotides are TGTGCCAGCAGTGGGACAGCGGATGGCTACACCTTC. Encoded protein: CASSGTADGYTF.

The chain has TRBV9 and TRBJ2-5, with 10 positions matching TRBD2. In germline, CDR1 is SGDLS, CDR2 YYNGEE. V shed 0 bases, J shed 1 base, and the junction held 6 bases outside the gene matches. The length of the CDR3 is 17 residues. CDR3 sequence reads: CASSVGSSGSPQETQYF. DNA for the CDR3: TGTGCCAGCAGCGTAGGGTCTAGCGGGAGTCCCCAAGAGACCCAGTACTTC.

V and J are TRBV19 and TRBJ2-3; possible D gene TRBD1, 7 bases. V lost 3 bases, J lost 0 bases, and 10 bases lay in between. CDR1 is LNHDA and CDR2 is SQIVND in the germline V gene (reference sequence). The CDR3 runs to 15 residues. The CDR3 protein is CASSIAGQSTDTQYF. In DNA form, the CDR3 reads TGTGCCAGTAGTATTGCGGGACAGAGCACAGATACGCAGTATTTT.

In this sample, this clone turned up once. This sequence joins TRBV12-5 and TRBJ1-2; no definite D call. Germline V CDR1 and CDR2: LGHNT, FRNRAP. V lost 5 bases to trimming and J lost 2 bases, with 9 bases between them. The CDR3 covers 13 residues. The CDR3 DNA reads TGTGCTAGTGGTATCGGGAACAACTATGGCTACACCTTC. Its translation: CASGIGNNYGYTF.

This clone was seen a handful of times. The chain links TRBV6-2 or TRBV6-3 to TRBJ1-5; 9 bases fit TRBD1. CDR3 size: 18 residues. Unmatched junction bases numbered 12, after V lost 6 bases and J lost 0 bases. Per the germline V gene, CDR1 is MNHEY and CDR2 is SVGEGT. The CDR3 DNA follows: TGTGCCAGCAGCCAATGGGGGACAGGGCCCTATAGCAATCAGCCCCAGCATTTT. Amino acids: CASSQWGTGPYSNQPQHF.

The chain has TRBV16 and TRBJ1-1, with D perhaps matching TRBD1 (6 bases). The germline gives CDR1 KGHSY, CDR2 FQNENV. The CDR3 spans 15 residues. Trimming cost V 0 bases and J 1 base, with 9 bases left between them. The CDR3 spells CASSQSTGSNTEAFF. In DNA, the CDR3 is TGTGCCAGCAGCCAATCTACAGGGTCGAACACTGAAGCTTTCTTT.

The count of this clone is one. V and J are TRBV10-3 and TRBJ1-1; 7 bases line up with TRBD1. V lost 5 bases, J lost 3 bases, and 6 bases stayed unmatched. Looked up from germline, CDR1 is ENHRY and CDR2 is SYGVKD. This CDR3 has 14 amino acids. The CDR3 nucleotides read TGTGCCATCAGTCACGGGACAGAGGACACTGAAGCTTTCTTT. It codes for CAISHGTEDTEAFF.

The rearrangement uses TRBV30 and TRBJ2-2; 10 positions match TRBD1. J was trimmed by 6 bases and V by 3 bases; bases with no gene match: 4. The CDR3 has 14 amino acids. Germline V gene data show CDR1 as GTSNPN and CDR2 as SVGIG (reference sequence). CDR3 coding DNA: TGTGCCTGGAGGTCCGGGACAGGGGCCGGGGAGCTGTTTTTT. Its protein is CAWRSGTGAGELFF.

The rearrangement links TRBV30 to TRBJ2-7, with D possibly being TRBD2 (6 bases). Trimming took 2 bases from V and 6 from J, leaving 14 bases between them. The CDR3 spans 13 residues. Germline values: CDR1 GTSNPN, CDR2 SVGIG (reference sequence). The chain's CDR3 is CAWSWDSSGEQYF. CDR3 coding DNA: TGTGCCTGGAGTTGGGACTCCTCGGGCGAGCAGTACTTC.

The rearrangement uses TRBV7-9 and TRBJ1-2; TRBD1 agrees at 7 bases. With V trimmed by 7 bases and J by 1 base, 9 bases remained unmatched. The CDR3 is 15 amino acids. Germline CDR1 SEHNR, CDR2 FQNEAQ (reference sequence). The CDR3 region is CASTQWDSFNYGYTF. The CDR3 nucleotides are TGTGCCAGCACCCAATGGGACAGTTTTAACTATGGCTACACCTTC. Using reference TRBV7-9 and TRBJ1-2 for the parts outside the CDR3, the full variable domain is DTGVSQNPRHKITKRGQNVTFRCDPISEHNRLYWYRQTLGQGPEFLTYFQNEAQLEKSRLLSDRFSAERPKGSFSTLEIQRTEQGDSAMYLCASTQWDSFNYGYTFGSGTRLTVV.